Below, 8 T cell receptor beta chains from the same sample are listed, as sequenced in a study of PD-1 blockade in classical Hodgkin lymphoma (dated by TCRdb to 2018 to 2020). Sample time point, as interpreted from the label and publication: cycle 2 day 1 (C2D1) of nivolumab. All trial patients had relapsed after autologous stem cell transplantation, with cohorts A, B and C differing in prior brentuximab vedotin exposure. Libraries were prepared through the immunoSEQ multiplex PCR assay. What TCRdb holds here is the immuneACCESS table cut down to in-frame rearrangements. Part of the clones is not present; checked against another copy, under half of the missing clones reflect an unresolved V gene, and the others are unexplained. This sample has roughly 15,000 clones in its table, and over 55% of those were observed once. The ten top clones hold roughly 7.6% of the sample. The sample here was peripheral blood mononuclear cells (PBMCs), taken before the second cycle of nivolumab. The receptors come from a human donor with classical Hodgkin lymphoma.

The V call is TRBV27, the J call TRBJ2-2; D is perhaps TRBD1 or TRBD2 (5 bases each). The CDR3 length is 14 residues. Per germline, CDR1 MNHEY and CDR2 SMNVEV (reference sequence). The germline V and J ends were trimmed by 3 bases and 4 bases, with 9 bases remaining between them. CDR3 DNA sequence: TGTGCCAGCAGTTTGGGACCGGGCACCGGGGAGCTGTTTTTT. Translating gives CASSLGPGTGELFF.

The chain combines TRBV7-8 with TRBJ1-5, with D perhaps TRBD1 (5 bases). This CDR3 region has 15 residues. Looked up from germline, CDR1 is SGHVS and CDR2 is FQNEAQ. V shed 4 bases and J shed 5 bases, with 15 bases lying between them. This CDR3 is CASSSGTDGYQPQHF. CDR3 bases: TGTGCCAGCAGCTCCGGGACGGACGGGTATCAGCCCCAGCATTTT.

V gene TRBV9 combines with J gene TRBJ2-7; tentative D call: TRBD2 (6 bases). In germline, CDR1 is SGDLS, CDR2 YYNGEE. The CDR3 runs 14 residues. Trimming stripped 4 bases from V and 5 bases from J, with 16 bases between. The CDR3 sequence is CASSSGTGAHEQYF. The CDR3 DNA follows: TGTGCCAGCAGCTCGGGGACTGGGGCCCACGAGCAGTACTTC.

By share of the sample, this clone is medium-sized. This chain uses TRBV4-2 with TRBJ1-1; D possibly corresponds to TRBD1 (6 bases). This CDR3 comprises 14 residues. Germline assignment: CDR1 LGHNA and CDR2 YNFKEQ. The germline V and J ends were trimmed by 4 bases and 0 bases, with 9 bases remaining between them. CDR3 region: CASSRDNLNTEAFF. CDR3 nucleotide sequence: TGTGCCAGCAGCCGGGACAACTTGAACACTGAAGCTTTCTTT.

The chain combines TRBV28 with TRBJ1-5; D remains ambiguous. This CDR3 has 16 residues. The V gene lost 6 bases and the J gene lost 3 bases, with 18 bases spanning the gap. CDR1 MDHEN and CDR2 SYDVKM come from the germline V gene. CDR3 protein: CASSHGILSVNQPQHF. In DNA, the CDR3 is TGTGCCAGCAGCCACGGCATATTGAGTGTCAATCAGCCCCAGCATTTT. The full variable domain, completed using reference TRBV28 and TRBJ1-5, is DVKVTQSSRYLVKRTGEKVFLECVQDMDHENMFWYRQDPGLGLRLIYFSYDVKMKEKGDIPEGYSVSREKKERFSLILESASTNQTSMYLCASSHGILSVNQPQHFGDGTRLSIL.

In nucleotides, the CDR3 is TGTGCCACCAGCAGAGCCGGCTTCTCCTACAATGAGCAGTTCTTC. It yields the protein CATSRAGFSYNEQFF. This chain uses TRBV15 with TRBJ2-1; D is unclear. Trimming pared 1 base from V and 0 bases from J, leaving 7 bases between. Germline-derived CDR1 and CDR2 are LNHNV and YYDKDF (reference sequence). CDR3 length: 15 residues.

This clone appeared a few times. The chain links TRBV18 to TRBJ2-7; the match to TRBD2 covers 7 bases. The V and J ends lost 6 bases and 4 bases, in that order; junction bases with no gene match: 9. Germline CDR1 reads KGHSH; CDR2 reads LQKENI. There are 14 residues in the CDR3. For the CDR3, the DNA is TGTGCCAGCTCGGGCGCGGGAGAACGGTACGAGCAGTACTTC. It is translated as CASSGAGERYEQYF.

This chain connects TRBV21-1 to TRBJ1-1. TRBV21-1 is classified as a pseudogene. The CDR3 covers 15 residues. CDR3 loop: CASSTRKRMNTEAFF. For the CDR3, the DNA is TGTGCCAGCAGCACCCGGAAGAGAATGAACACTGAAGCTTTCTTT.